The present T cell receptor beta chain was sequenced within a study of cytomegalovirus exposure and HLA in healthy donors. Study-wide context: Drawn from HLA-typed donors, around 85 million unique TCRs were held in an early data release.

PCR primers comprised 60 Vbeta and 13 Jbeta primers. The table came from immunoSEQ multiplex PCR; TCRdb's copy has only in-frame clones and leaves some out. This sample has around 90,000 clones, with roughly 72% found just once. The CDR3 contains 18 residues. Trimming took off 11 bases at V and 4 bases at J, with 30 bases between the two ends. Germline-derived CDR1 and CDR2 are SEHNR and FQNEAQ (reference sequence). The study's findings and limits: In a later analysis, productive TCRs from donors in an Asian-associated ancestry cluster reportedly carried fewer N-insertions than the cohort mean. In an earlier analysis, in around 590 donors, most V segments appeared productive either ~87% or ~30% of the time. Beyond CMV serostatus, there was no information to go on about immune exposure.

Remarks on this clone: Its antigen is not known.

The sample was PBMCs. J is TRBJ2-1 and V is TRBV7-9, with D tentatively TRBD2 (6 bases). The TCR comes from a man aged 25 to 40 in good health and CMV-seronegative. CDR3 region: CALGFTAGLPFDYNEQFF. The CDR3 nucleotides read TGTGCCCTCGGTTTTACTGCGGGACTCCCATTCGATTACAATGAGCAGTTCTTC.